The 29 T cell receptor beta chains listed next were all sequenced from one sample in a study of CD8+CD57+ T cells in acquired aplastic anemia. Genomic DNA constituted the template upon which TCR beta VDJ and CDR3 profiling was performed. TCRdb called the reads again in MiXCR, with one record for every CDR3 protein. The table has about 190,000 distinct CDR3 sequences, around 65% seen once. Sample: sorted CD4+, CD8+, or CD8+CD57+ T cells (not recorded which) from PBMCs. All receptors derive from a human donor with severe aplastic anemia or a healthy control (not recorded which).

This clonotype was observed at least ten times. The DNA of the CDR3 is TGTGCCAGCAGCGCTCCGGGCCTCTACGAGGATGGGGCCAACGTCCTGACTTTC. This gives the protein CASSAPGLYEDGANVLTF. V usage is TRBV9 and J usage is TRBJ2-6; D gene unclear. V was cut by 3 bases and J by 3 bases, with 19 bases left in between. The CDR3 covers 18 residues. The germline CDR1 and CDR2 sequences are SGDLS and YYNGEE. The full variable domain, with the rest looked up from reference TRBV9 and TRBJ2-6, is DSGVTQTPKHLITATGQRVTLRCSPRSGDLSVYWYQQSLDQGLQFLIQYYNGEERAKGNILERFSAQQFPDLHSELNLSSLELGDSALYFCASSAPGLYEDGANVLTFGAGSRLTVL.

The chain links TRBV19 to TRBJ2-1; TRBD2 matches 12 bases. The CDR3 spans 15 residues. In germline, CDR1 is LNHDA, CDR2 SQIVND (reference sequence). The V gene end was trimmed by 3 bases and the J gene end by 9 bases; junction bases not matched to a gene: 6. The DNA for the CDR3 is TGTGCCAGTAGTATTCGGACTAGCGGGAATGCTGAGCAGTTCTTC. Translation gives CASSIRTSGNAEQFF.

This clonotype showed up just a few times. The junction shows a germline mismatch at one end, possibly a read error. The chain recombines TRBV12-3 or TRBV12-4 with TRBJ1-1; the D gene is possibly TRBD1 (5 bases). CDR3 length equals 12 residues. CDR3 sequence: CAISDGRTEAFF. CDR3 DNA sequence: TGTGCCATCAGTGACGGGAGGACAGAAGCTTTCTTT.

This clonotype was recorded at least ten times. The CDR3 DNA follows: TGTGCCAGTAGTATAGCTTCCCGGGGGATCTACGAGCAGTACTTC. It encodes CASSIASRGIYEQYF. V gene TRBV19 combines with J gene TRBJ2-7, with D possibly being TRBD2 (6 bases). V lost 1 base and J lost 3, with 13 bases in between. There are 15 residues in the CDR3. Germline V gene data show CDR1 as LNHDA and CDR2 as SQIVND (reference sequence).

Many counts were recorded for this clonotype. The chain links TRBV11-2 to TRBJ2-7; D is undetermined. Trimming shortened V by 4 bases and J by 6 bases, and 10 bases separated the two germline ends. Germline values: CDR1 SGHAT, CDR2 FQNNGV. The CDR3 is 12 amino acids. The CDR3 loop is CASSSLRTEQYF. CDR3 coding DNA: TGTGCCAGCAGCTCTCTCAGGACCGAGCAGTACTTC.

V gene TRBV19 combines with J gene TRBJ1-5; D is uncertain. The germline V and J ends were trimmed by 10 bases and 4 bases, with 14 bases remaining between them. Germline loops: CDR1 LNHDA, CDR2 SQIVND (reference sequence). The CDR3 sequence is 13 residues long. The CDR3 region has the DNA TGTGCCAATACCTATGATTATAATCAGCCCCAGCATTTT. Translation: CANTYDYNQPQHF.

V and J are TRBV6-5 and TRBJ2-7, with D maybe TRBD2 (7 bases). Per the germline V gene, CDR1 is MNHEY and CDR2 is SVGAGI. CDR3 length equals 12 residues. Trimming removed 5 bases at V and 4 bases at J, with 9 bases between. CDR3 in amino acids: CASSEGGYEQYF. The CDR3, as DNA: TGTGCCAGCAGTGAGGGGGGGTACGAGCAGTACTTC.

This clonotype was recorded a few times. The germline gene is not matched at one end of the junction; a read error may be the cause. The V gene is TRBV9, the J gene TRBJ2-3; D might be TRBD2 (5 bases). The CDR3 extends over 17 amino acids. Germline CDR1 and CDR2: SGDLS and YYNGEE. CDR3: CASSEWIALLITDTQYF. CDR3 DNA sequence: TGCGCCAGCAGTGAGTGGATAGCGCTACTCATCACAGATACGCAGTATTTT.

This clonotype was counted ten times or more. The chain employs TRBV7-6 and TRBJ1-1; D may be TRBD1 (5 bases). The V end lost 4 bases, the J end lost 9 bases, and 15 bases lay between the germline ends. The length of the CDR3 is 13 residues. Germline lookup yields CDR1 SGHVS and CDR2 FNYEAQ. CDR3 in amino acids: CASSSWGETQAFF. Here the CDR3 DNA reads TGTGCCAGCAGCTCTTGGGGGGAGACTCAAGCTTTCTTT.

This rearrangement joins TRBV5-8 to TRBJ2-7, with D maybe TRBD2 (5 bases). The CDR3 length is 11 residues. Trimming cost V 2 bases and J 9 bases, with 9 bases left between them. CDR1 and CDR2 (germline): SGHTS, YDEGEE. The CDR3 DNA reads TGTGCCAGCAGCTTCGGGGTGATGCAGTACTTC. It yields the protein CASSFGVMQYF.

The chain links TRBV19 to TRBJ1-2, with 7 bases aligning to TRBD1. CDR3 length: 14 residues. CDR1 is LNHDA, CDR2 SQIVND, per germline (reference sequence). J gave up 7 bases and V 7 bases, and 12 bases lay outside the gene matches. The CDR3 sequence: CASTRLDREGGYTF. CDR3 nucleotide sequence: TGTGCCAGTACCCGGCTCGACAGGGAAGGTGGCTACACCTTC.

The rearrangement links TRBV15 to TRBJ2-7; either TRBD1 or TRBD2 may supply D (5 bases each). Germline CDR1 reads LNHNV; CDR2 reads YYDKDF (reference sequence). The CDR3 runs to 17 residues. V dropped 0 bases and J dropped 3 bases, with 18 bases sitting between them. The CDR3 bases are TGTGCCACCAGCAGAGATCTTGGTCAGTCGAGGGGCTACGAGCAGTACTTC. Translation: CATSRDLGQSRGYEQYF.

This clonotype was recorded once. The chain's CDR3 is CASRNQGVWYEQYF. The CDR3 DNA reads as TGTGCCAGCAGGAATCAGGGAGTGTGGTACGAGCAGTACTTC. The chain combines TRBV12-3 or TRBV12-4 with TRBJ2-7; D may match TRBD1 or TRBD2 (5 bases each). This CDR3 has 14 amino acids. Trimming pared 6 bases from V and 4 bases from J, leaving 16 bases between.

As regards this clonotype: A much larger clone lies one base from this, so it may be a read error. The rearrangement joins TRBV6-4 to TRBJ2-3; 10 bases map to TRBD1. This CDR3 is 14 amino acids long. The trim removed 2 bases at V and 4 bases at J, leaving 0 bases unmatched. CDR1 and CDR2 from the germline V gene are MRHNA and SNTAGT. The CDR3 is CASSDGTGADTQYF. CDR3 DNA: TGTGCCAGCAGTGACGGGACAGGGGCAGATACGCAGTATTTT.

This clonotype has just a few counts. The chain joins TRBV20-1 to TRBJ1-3; 9 nucleotides align to TRBD1. After removal of 3 bases from V and 4 bases from J, the junction contained 4 bases not matched to a gene. Germline V lookup: CDR1 DFQATT, CDR2 SNEGSKA (reference sequence). The CDR3 has 14 residues. CDR3 sequence (DNA): TGCAGTGCTAGGACAGGGGGATTGGGAAACACCATATATTTT. It yields the protein CSARTGGLGNTIYF.

The genes are TRBV7-8 and TRBJ2-7; perhaps D is TRBD1 or TRBD2 (5 bases each). The CDR3 totals 11 residues. Germline CDR1 and CDR2: SGHVS and FQNEAQ. V was cut by 5 bases and J by 7 bases, with 9 bases left in between. CDR3 DNA: TGTGCCAGCAGCCCAGAGGGGGAGCAGTACTTC. It is translated as CASSPEGEQYF.

This clonotype came up once. V gene TRBV29-1 combines with J gene TRBJ2-1; 12 bases line up with TRBD2. V dropped 4 bases and J dropped 2; count of bases not matched to a gene: 0. The length of the CDR3 is 14 residues. CDR1 and CDR2 from the germline V gene are SQVTM and ANQGSEA. The CDR3 is CSVGTSGTYNEQFF. CDR3 DNA: TGCAGCGTTGGGACTAGCGGGACCTACAATGAGCAGTTCTTC.

Comment on this clonotype: Given a much more abundant clone one base away, this may be a read error. This rearrangement joins TRBV12-3 or TRBV12-4 to TRBJ2-5; 10 nucleotides agree with TRBD2. After removal of 3 bases from V and 4 bases from J, the junction contained 5 bases not matched to a gene. The CDR3 spans 15 residues. This CDR3 reads CASSFSGGTGETQYF. The CDR3 region has the DNA TGTGCCAGCAGTTTTAGCGGGGGGACCGGAGAGACCCAGTACTTC.

The chain combines TRBV7-2 with TRBJ1-1, with a possible D match to TRBD1 (6 bases). The V and J ends lost 1 base and 14 bases respectively, with 17 bases between them. Germline V gene lookup returns CDR1 SGHTA and CDR2 FQGNSA. This CDR3 region has 13 residues. CDR3 in DNA: TGTGCCAGCAGCTTAGGTCGGGACATCCGGGACTTCTTT. It yields the protein CASSLGRDIRDFF.

The chain uses TRBV7-2 and TRBJ2-3, with D hard to call. CDR3 size: 17 residues. CDR1 SGHTA and CDR2 FQGNSA come from the germline V gene. V dropped 1 base and J dropped 2 bases, with 16 bases sitting between them. CDR3 residues: CASSLGGSLSYTDTQYF. CDR3 DNA: TGTGCCAGCAGCTTAGGTGGCTCACTCTCCTACACAGATACGCAGTATTTT.

This clonotype was detected once. Germline and junction disagree at one end, which may indicate a read error. This sequence joins TRBV20-1 and TRBJ1-1, with D tentatively TRBD1 (6 bases). This CDR3 has 16 residues. Per germline, CDR1 DFQATT and CDR2 SNEGSKA (reference sequence). CDR3 sequence (DNA): TGCGGTGCTAGAGATATAATGGGACAAGGTCCCACTGGAGCTTTCTTT. It translates to CGARDIMGQGPTGAFF.

V and J are TRBV7-2 and TRBJ1-6; 9 bases align to TRBD1. The CDR3 has 14 amino acids. The trim removed 6 bases at V and 6 bases at J, leaving 3 bases unmatched. Germline V gene sequence: CDR1 SGHTA, CDR2 FQGNSA. The CDR3 protein is CASRSQGANSPLHF. Here the CDR3 DNA reads TGTGCCAGCAGATCACAGGGGGCTAATTCACCCCTCCACTTT.

CDR3 sequence reads: CASSPRSSYNSPLHF. CDR3 bases: TGTGCCAGCAGCCCCAGGAGCTCCTATAATTCACCCCTCCACTTT. The chain is built from TRBV5-6 and TRBJ1-6, with D hard to call. V was shortened by 4 bases and J by 0 bases, with 8 bases between the two germline ends. The CDR3 extends over 15 amino acids. CDR1 SGHDT and CDR2 YYEEEE come from the germline V gene.

This clonotype was picked up a small number of times. V usage is TRBV7-3 and J usage is TRBJ1-2, with 7 bases that match TRBD1. Trimming at V came to 5 bases and at J to 7 bases, leaving 16 bases not matched to a gene. The germline V gene has CDR1 SGHTA and CDR2 FQGTGA. The CDR3 runs 16 residues. CDR3 DNA: TGTGCCAGCAGCCCGGGACAGTTTCCTCTCAATGGTGGCTACACCTTC. It encodes CASSPGQFPLNGGYTF.

The rearrangement joins TRBV7-8 to TRBJ1-1, with D unresolved. The germline gives CDR1 SGHVS, CDR2 FQNEAQ. The CDR3 is 12 residues long. The V end lost 5 bases, the J end lost 6 bases, and 10 bases lay between the germline ends. The chain's CDR3 is CASSTGCSEAFF. CDR3 coding DNA: TGTGCCAGCAGCACGGGTTGCTCTGAAGCTTTCTTT.

This clonotype was detected many times. This chain links TRBV27 with TRBJ1-3; D gene ambiguous. The CDR3 is 13 residues long. CDR1 and CDR2 from the germline V gene are MNHEY and SMNVEV (reference sequence). The V end lost 6 bases, the J end lost 0 bases, and 6 bases lay between the germline ends. The CDR3 DNA follows: TGTGCCAGCAGCCCCCTCTCTGGAAACACCATATATTTT. It yields the protein CASSPLSGNTIYF.

The chain couples TRBV2 to TRBJ1-5, with TRBD1 as a possible D gene (6 bases). Trimming pared 3 bases from V and 6 bases from J, leaving 12 bases between. Germline CDR1 and CDR2: SNHLY and FYNNEI. The CDR3 has 14 amino acids. In nucleotides, the CDR3 is TGTGCCAGCAGTGATGAAGGGGGGGGTCAGCCCCAGCATTTT. Translated, it gives CASSDEGGGQPQHF.

This CDR3 reads CASSRRQGTYNEQFF. Here the CDR3 DNA reads TGTGCCAGCAGCCGCAGACAGGGGACGTACAATGAGCAGTTCTTC. The V call is TRBV7-3, the J call TRBJ2-1, with TRBD1 identical over 8 bases. From germline, CDR1 is SGHTA and CDR2 FQGTGA. Unmatched junction bases numbered 7, after V lost 5 bases and J lost 4 bases. CDR3 length: 15 amino acids.

The V call is TRBV4-1, the J call TRBJ2-5; possible D gene TRBD2, 5 bases. V shed 3 bases and J shed 1 base, with 9 bases lying between them. The CDR3 extends over 14 amino acids. CDR1 MGHRA and CDR2 YSYEKL come from the germline V gene. The CDR3 nucleotides read TGCGCCAGCAGCCACCAGCGGAGCCAAGAGACCCAGTACTTC. Translating gives CASSHQRSQETQYF.